The next 22 T cell receptor beta chains were all read from a single sample in a study of beta chain features in type 1 diabetes. Expressed TCRB transcripts got sequenced, as all isolated RNA was reverse transcribed. Sequencing used immunoSEQ multiplex PCR; TCRdb keeps in-frame clones, though not all of them. The sample lists a few hundred thousand clones; around 19% were seen once. Sequenced material: naive CD4+ T cells from blood. The receptor set was obtained from a woman younger than 35 in good health.

V usage is TRBV2 and J usage is TRBJ2-7; 10 positions agree with TRBD1. The CDR3 consists of 14 residues. The germline CDR1 and CDR2 sequences are SNHLY and FYNNEI. The V segment lost 7 bases and the J segment 5 bases; nucleotides outside the gene matches: 8. The DNA for the CDR3 is TGTGCCAGCACCGCCGACAGGGGGCGCCACGAGCAGTACTTC. Protein product: CASTADRGRHEQYF.

V and J are TRBV5-1 and TRBJ2-5; TRBD1 aligns across 7 bases. Germline CDR1 is SGHRS and CDR2 is YFSETQ. This CDR3 is 14 amino acids long. J gave up 4 bases and V 2 bases, and 5 bases lay outside the gene matches. Here the CDR3 reads CASSFPGQAETQYF. The CDR3 DNA reads as TGCGCCAGCAGCTTCCCCGGACAGGCAGAGACCCAGTACTTC.

The chain recombines TRBV5-4 with TRBJ2-5; tentatively, D is TRBD1 (5 bases). Germline-derived CDR1 and CDR2 are SGHNT and YYREEE (reference sequence). CDR3 length: 14 residues. V dropped 1 base and J dropped 5 bases, with 12 bases sitting between them. CDR3 DNA: TGTGCCAGCAGCTTGCTGCTAAAGGGGGAGACCCAGTACTTC. It specifies CASSLLLKGETQYF.

This sequence joins TRBV21-1 and TRBJ2-7; the tabulated D call, TRBD1, remains unverified against the DNA. TRBV21-1 is given as a pseudogene. CDR3 length: 16 amino acids. CDR3 sequence: CASSTPRRDRSYEQYF. In DNA, the CDR3 is TGTGCCAGCAGCACCCCTCGCCGGGACAGGAGCTACGAGCAGTACTTC.

This clone came up a few times. The chain carries TRBV11-3 and TRBJ2-1, with 14 bases matching TRBD2. Germline loops: CDR1 SGHNT, CDR2 YENEEA. Trimming removed 3 bases from V and 5 bases from J; junction bases left unmatched: 9. The CDR3 length is 18 residues. CDR3 in DNA: TGTGCCAGCAGCTTCTCCGGGACTAGCGGGAGAAATCACAATGAGCAGTTCTTC. This encodes CASSFSGTSGRNHNEQFF.

This chain uses TRBV7-2 with TRBJ1-1, with 7 positions matching TRBD1. The V and J ends lost 5 bases and 0 bases, in that order; junction bases with no gene match: 3. Germline V CDR1 and CDR2: SGHTA, FQGNSA. The CDR3 sequence is 14 residues long. The CDR3 sequence is CASSRDRVNTEAFF. CDR3 bases: TGTGCCAGCAGCCGGGACAGAGTGAACACTGAAGCTTTCTTT.

The chain links TRBV30 to TRBJ1-5; 8 nucleotides match TRBD1. V shed 8 bases, J shed 2 bases, and the junction held 5 bases outside the gene matches. This CDR3 contains 13 residues. The germline CDR1 and CDR2 sequences are GTSNPN and SVGIG (reference sequence). The CDR3 loop reads CAGGQGGNQPQHF. The CDR3, as DNA: TGTGCCGGAGGACAGGGAGGCAATCAGCCCCAGCATTTT.

This CDR3 reads CASSQTGEQFF. CDR3 in DNA: TGTGCCAGCAGTCAGACTGGAGAGCAGTTCTTC. The genes are TRBV6-5 and TRBJ2-1; D is unclear. Trimming pared 5 bases from V and 10 bases from J, leaving 9 bases between. From germline, CDR1 is MNHEY and CDR2 SVGAGI. The CDR3 has 11 residues.

The chain combines TRBV2 with TRBJ2-3; D is unclear. The CDR3 length is 12 residues. With 7 bases removed from V and 0 bases from J, the gap between germline ends came to 5 bases. Germline CDR1 is SNHLY and CDR2 is FYNNEI. The CDR3 here is CASTRSTDTQYF. The CDR3 bases are TGTGCCAGCACGCGCAGCACAGATACGCAGTATTTT.

This clone was counted once. The chain employs TRBV28 and TRBJ2-7, with TRBD2 as a possible D gene (5 bases). The CDR3 is made up of 13 amino acids. Trimming left V 7 bases short and J 5 bases short, with 15 bases between. The V gene's germline CDR1 is MDHEN and CDR2 SYDVKM. The CDR3 reads CASTLGRVHEQYF. In DNA form, the CDR3 reads TGTGCCAGCACTCTAGGGCGGGTCCACGAGCAGTACTTC.

The J gene is TRBJ2-3, the V gene TRBV4-1, with D tentatively TRBD2 (6 bases). Germline lookup yields CDR1 MGHRA and CDR2 YSYEKL. The CDR3 covers 17 residues. V lost 3 bases, J lost 0 bases, and 16 bases lay in between. CDR3 coding DNA: TGCGCCAGCAGCCACCGGGACTTAAGATATAGCACAGATACGCAGTATTTT. Amino acids: CASSHRDLRYSTDTQYF.

In this sample, this clone turned up a few times. This sequence joins TRBV5-1 and TRBJ2-7; 7 nucleotides align to TRBD1. CDR3 length equals 13 residues. Germline V gene lookup returns CDR1 SGHRS and CDR2 YFSETQ. With V trimmed by 4 bases and J by 3 bases, 4 bases remained unmatched. The CDR3 DNA follows: TGCGCCAGCAGCAAAGGACAGGTCTACGAGCAGTACTTC. Translating it yields CASSKGQVYEQYF. Complete variable domain (other parts from reference TRBV5-1 and TRBJ2-7): KAGVTQTPRYLIKTRGQQVTLSCSPISGHRSVSWYQQTPGQGLQFLFEYFSETQRNKGNFPGRFSGRQFSNSRSEMNVSTLELGDSALYLCASSKGQVYEQYFGPGTRLTVT.

The chain has TRBV15 and TRBJ2-1; a weak D match, TRBD1 (6 bases). V was trimmed by 0 bases and J by 0 bases, leaving 9 bases between them. The germline V gene has CDR1 LNHNV and CDR2 YYDKDF (reference sequence). The CDR3 extends over 16 amino acids. CDR3 coding DNA: TGTGCCACCAGCAGAGAGAGGGGGAGCTCCTACAATGAGCAGTTCTTC. The encoded protein is CATSRERGSSYNEQFF.

This clone has a handful of counts. The CDR3 spells CASSPVGLSVDTQYF. In nucleotides, the CDR3 is TGTGCCAGCTCTCCAGTTGGTCTATCGGTAGATACGCAGTATTTT. V is TRBV18 and J is TRBJ2-3; D not certain. With 6 bases removed from V and 5 bases from J, the gap between germline ends came to 18 bases. The germline CDR1 and CDR2 sequences are KGHSH and LQKENI. This CDR3 is 15 amino acids long.

In nucleotides, the CDR3 is TGTGCCAGCAGTGGTCAGGGGGTCAATCAGCCCCAGCATTTT. Protein product: CASSGQGVNQPQHF. The V call is TRBV25-1, the J call TRBJ1-5; 7 bases map to TRBD1. The CDR3 contains 14 residues. CDR1 and CDR2 (germline): MGHDK, SYGVNS. Trimming cost V 4 bases and J 3 bases; bases outside gene matches: 3.

As to this clone: The sample carries other DNA sequences with the same CDR3. The chain links TRBV30 to TRBJ2-1; D may be TRBD2 (6 bases). CDR1 is GTSNPN, CDR2 SVGIG, per germline (reference sequence). This CDR3 has 14 amino acids. Trimming removed 2 bases at V and 0 bases at J, with 8 bases between. The DNA of the CDR3 is TGTGCCTGGAGTCCCGGGAGCTCCTACAATGAGCAGTTCTTC. Protein product: CAWSPGSSYNEQFF.

This clone was observed a handful of times. Other DNA sequences in the sample encode the same CDR3. J is TRBJ1-2 and V is TRBV30, with D tentatively TRBD1 (6 bases). This CDR3 spans 13 amino acids. The germline V gene encodes CDR1 GTSNPN and CDR2 SVGIG (reference sequence). V was cut by 0 bases and J by 4 bases, with 9 bases left in between. The CDR3 region has the DNA TGTGCCTGGAGTGTACAGGGATCCTATGGCTACACCTTC. It codes for CAWSVQGSYGYTF.

This clone was seen more than once but under ten times. V usage is TRBV30 and J usage is TRBJ2-1; maybe TRBD2 (5 bases). This CDR3 comprises 14 residues. CDR1 and CDR2 (germline): GTSNPN, SVGIG (reference sequence). Trimming left V 4 bases short and J 5 bases short, with 15 bases between. Here the CDR3 DNA reads TGTGCCTGGACGGAGGAGGCGGGCGACAATGAGCAGTTCTTC. Its protein is CAWTEEAGDNEQFF.

This clone was counted a few times. The J gene is TRBJ2-5, the V gene TRBV30; possibly TRBD2 for D (7 bases). Germline V lookup: CDR1 GTSNPN, CDR2 SVGIG (reference sequence). CDR3 length: 14 amino acids. The V end was cut by 2 bases, the J end by 3 bases, with 13 bases between. The CDR3 nucleotides are TGTGCCTGGAGTTTAGGGGGAGGGGAAGAGACCCAGTACTTC. Translating gives CAWSLGGGEETQYF. Based on the CDR3 plus reference TRBV30 and TRBJ2-5, the full variable domain is SQTIHQWPATLVQPVGSPLSLECTVEGTSNPNLYWYRQAAGRGLQLLFYSVGIGQISSEVPQNLSASRPQDRQFILSSKKLLLSDSGFYLCAWSLGGGEETQYFGPGTRLLVL.

CDR3 in amino acids: CATSRDYWERGHGYTF. The DNA for the CDR3 is TGTGCCACCAGCAGAGATTACTGGGAAAGGGGGCATGGCTACACCTTC. The gene calls are TRBV15 and TRBJ1-2; TRBD1 agrees at 7 bases. The CDR3 contains 16 residues. J lost 6 bases, V lost 0 bases, and 10 bases had no gene match. CDR1 and CDR2 (germline): LNHNV, YYDKDF (reference sequence). Supplemented by reference TRBV15 and TRBJ1-2, the full variable domain reads DAMVIQNPRYQVTQFGKPVTLSCSQTLNHNVMYWYQQKSSQAPKLLFHYYDKDFNNEADTPDNFQSRRPNTSFCFLDIRSPGLGDTAMYLCATSRDYWERGHGYTFGSGTRLTVV.

The rearrangement joins TRBV7-3 to TRBJ1-2, with a possible D match to TRBD1 (6 bases). Germline lookup yields CDR1 SGHTA and CDR2 FQGTGA. V shed 5 bases and J shed 7 bases, with 14 bases lying between them. CDR3 length: 13 amino acids. The CDR3 loop is CASSPRGMGGYTF. The CDR3 DNA follows: TGTGCCAGCAGCCCCAGGGGAATGGGTGGCTACACCTTC.

This chain joins TRBV6-5 and TRBJ2-2; maybe TRBD1 (5 bases). Germline lookup yields CDR1 MNHEY and CDR2 SVGAGI. Trimming removed 6 bases at V and 4 bases at J, with 15 bases between. The CDR3 extends over 15 amino acids. Here the CDR3 reads CASSRTNPGTGELFF. CDR3 bases: TGTGCCAGCAGCAGGACAAATCCGGGCACCGGGGAGCTGTTTTTT.